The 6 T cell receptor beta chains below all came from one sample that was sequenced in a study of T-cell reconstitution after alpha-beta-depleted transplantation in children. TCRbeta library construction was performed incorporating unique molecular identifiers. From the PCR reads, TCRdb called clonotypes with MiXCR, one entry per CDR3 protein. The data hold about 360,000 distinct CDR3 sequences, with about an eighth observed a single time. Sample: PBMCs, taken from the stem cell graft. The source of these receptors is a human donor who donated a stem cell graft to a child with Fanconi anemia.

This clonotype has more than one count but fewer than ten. The CDR3 DNA is TGTGCCAGCAGTTCACAGGGTTGGGGGTATGGCTACACCTTC. Its protein is CASSSQGWGYGYTF. The chain employs TRBV6-5 and TRBJ1-2, with a weak D call TRBD1 (6 bases). The germline V gene has CDR1 MNHEY and CDR2 SVGAGI. This CDR3 spans 14 amino acids. V shed 4 bases and J shed 5 bases, with 14 bases lying between them.

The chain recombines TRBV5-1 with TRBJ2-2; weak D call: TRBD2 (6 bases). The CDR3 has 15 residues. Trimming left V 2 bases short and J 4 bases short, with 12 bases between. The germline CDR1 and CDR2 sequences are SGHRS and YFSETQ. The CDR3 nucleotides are TGCGCCAGCAGCTTAGGAGGGACCTCCACCGGGGAGCTGTTTTTT. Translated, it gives CASSLGGTSTGELFF.

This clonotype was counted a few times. CDR3 coding DNA: TGCGCCAGCAGCTCCCCGGAGGACCCAAACTATGGCTACACCTTC. Translation gives CASSSPEDPNYGYTF. This chain connects TRBV5-1 to TRBJ1-2; no firm D call. The CDR3 spans 15 residues. V shed 3 bases and J shed 2 bases, with 14 bases lying between them. Looked up from germline, CDR1 is SGHRS and CDR2 is YFSETQ. The full variable domain, its missing parts supplied by reference TRBV5-1 and TRBJ1-2, is KAGVTQTPRYLIKTRGQQVTLSCSPISGHRSVSWYQQTPGQGLQFLFEYFSETQRNKGNFPGRFSGRQFSNSRSEMNVSTLELGDSALYLCASSSPEDPNYGYTFGSGTRLTVV.

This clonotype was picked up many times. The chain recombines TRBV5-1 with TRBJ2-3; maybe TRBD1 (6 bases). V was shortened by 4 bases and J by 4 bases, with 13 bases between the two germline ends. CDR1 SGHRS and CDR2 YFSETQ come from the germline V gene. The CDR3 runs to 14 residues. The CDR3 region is CASSQGQSPDTQYF. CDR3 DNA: TGCGCCAGCAGCCAAGGACAGTCTCCAGATACGCAGTATTTT.

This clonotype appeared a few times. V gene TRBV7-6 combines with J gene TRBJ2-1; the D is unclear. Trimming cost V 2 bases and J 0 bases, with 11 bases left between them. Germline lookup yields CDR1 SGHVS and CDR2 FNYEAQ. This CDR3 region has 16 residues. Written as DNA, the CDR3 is TGTGCCAGCAGCTTATTTGAACAAAGCTCCTACAATGAGCAGTTCTTC. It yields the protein CASSLFEQSSYNEQFF.

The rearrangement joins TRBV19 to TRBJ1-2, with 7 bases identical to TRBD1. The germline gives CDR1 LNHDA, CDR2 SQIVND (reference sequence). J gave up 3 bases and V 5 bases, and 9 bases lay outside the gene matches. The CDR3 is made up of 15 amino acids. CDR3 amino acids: CASSAPRDRDYGYTF. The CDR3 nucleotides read TGTGCCAGTAGTGCTCCCCGGGACAGAGACTATGGCTACACCTTC.